Listed here are 31 T cell receptor beta chains from one sample, sequenced in a study of low-dose radiotherapy and immunotherapy resistance in tumors. First-strand cDNA relied on TRAV- and TRBV-specific primers spanning alpha and beta chains. TCR amplification ran roughly 20 PCR cycles using constant-region and V-primer adapter primers. TCRdb re-called the reads through MiXCR, storing one row per CDR3 protein. The sample holds 15,000 to 20,000 distinct CDR3 sequences, 74% seen once. Receptors originate from a human donor with advanced metastatic prostate, ovarian, gallbladder or colorectal cancer (not recorded which). This table probably holds off-target reads from a library built for another chain.

The chain combines TRBV5-4 with TRBJ2-1, with 9 bases aligning to TRBD2. Germline V gives CDR1 SGHNT, CDR2 YYREEE (reference sequence). V lost 0 bases and J lost 7; bases outside the gene matches: 5. The CDR3 runs 15 residues. CDR3 loop: CASSLDTGLANEQFF. The CDR3 region has the DNA TGTGCCAGCAGCTTGGATACGGGACTAGCAAATGAGCAGTTCTTC. Complete variable domain (other parts from reference TRBV5-4 and TRBJ2-1): ETGVTQSPTHLIKTRGQQVTLRCSSQSGHNTVSWYQQALGQGPQFIFQYYREEENGRGNFPPRFSGLQFPNYSSELNVNALELDDSALYLCASSLDTGLANEQFFGPGTRLTVL.

The chain employs TRBV6-2 or TRBV6-3 and TRBJ2-4; a possible D gene is TRBD1 (6 bases). CDR3 length: 14 amino acids. Germline CDR1 reads MNHEY; CDR2 reads SVGEGT. The germline V and J ends were trimmed by 5 bases and 2 bases, with 10 bases remaining between them. The CDR3 DNA is TGTGCCAGCAGTACCCAGGGGACCAAAAACATTCAGTACTTC. It specifies CASSTQGTKNIQYF.

This chain joins TRBV6-2 or TRBV6-3 and TRBJ1-3, with unresolved D. Germline CDR1 MNHEY, CDR2 SVGEGT. This CDR3 region has 12 residues. With 6 bases removed from V and 8 bases from J, the gap between germline ends came to 11 bases. Here the CDR3 DNA reads TGTGCCAGCAGCTCAGACGGAGACACCATATATTTT. Protein sequence: CASSSDGDTIYF.

CDR3 DNA: TGCAGTGCTGGCACAGGGATGGTGAACACTGAAGCTTTCTTT. As protein: CSAGTGMVNTEAFF. The chain recombines TRBV20-1 with TRBJ1-1; D may be TRBD1 (6 bases). Trimming pared 5 bases from V and 0 bases from J, leaving 13 bases between. CDR3 size: 14 residues. Germline loops: CDR1 DFQATT, CDR2 SNEGSKA (reference sequence).

This clonotype was detected only a few times. V is TRBV4-3 and J is TRBJ2-3; D uncertain. The CDR3 spans 13 residues. Trimming shortened V by 4 bases and J by 2 bases, and 7 bases separated the two germline ends. The germline CDR1 and CDR2 sequences are LGHNA and YSLEER. The CDR3 protein is CASSRGLTDTQYF. The CDR3 region has the DNA TGCGCCAGCAGCCGCGGCCTCACAGATACGCAGTATTTT.

The V call is TRBV4-1, the J call TRBJ1-5; D is uncertain. Deletions cut 0 bases from V and 0 bases from J, with 9 bases between. Per germline, CDR1 MGHRA and CDR2 YSYEKL. The CDR3 contains 16 residues. The CDR3 here is CASSQDGHGSNQPQHF. The CDR3 region has the DNA TGCGCCAGCAGCCAAGATGGGCACGGTAGCAATCAGCCCCAGCATTTT.

This clonotype was seen a single time. The rearrangement joins TRBV19 to TRBJ2-3; D is unresolved. In germline, CDR1 is LNHDA, CDR2 SQIVND (reference sequence). CDR3 length: 12 amino acids. Deletions cut 3 bases from V and 6 bases from J, with 7 bases between. The CDR3 DNA sequence: TGTGCCAGTAGTATGAGGCCCGATACGCAGTATTTT. Its protein is CASSMRPDTQYF. The variable domain in full, with the rest retrieved from reference TRBV19 and TRBJ2-3, is DGGITQSPKYLFRKEGQNVTLSCEQNLNHDAMYWYRQDPGQGLRLIYYSQIVNDFQKGDIAEGYSVSREKKESFPLTVTSAQKNPTAFYLCASSMRPDTQYFGPGTRLTVL.

The genes are TRBV12-3 or TRBV12-4 and TRBJ2-1; TRBD2 matches at 8 bases. The CDR3 contains 14 residues. With V trimmed by 6 bases and J by 3 bases, 4 bases remained unmatched. The CDR3, as DNA: TGTGCCAGCAGGCAGCGGGAGTACTACAATGAGCAGTTCTTC. Its translation: CASRQREYYNEQFF.

The chain has TRBV12-3 or TRBV12-4 and TRBJ2-5, with 13 bases that match TRBD2. The V segment lost 6 bases and the J segment 2 bases; nucleotides outside the gene matches: 9. The CDR3 extends over 17 amino acids. The CDR3 nucleotides are TGTGCCAGCAGCGCACCGCTGGGACTAGCGGGGCAAGAGACCCAGTACTTC. Protein sequence: CASSAPLGLAGQETQYF.

The chain joins TRBV11-3 to TRBJ2-1, with D unresolved. Trimming took off 1 base at V and 8 bases at J, with 6 bases between the two ends. The CDR3 has 12 amino acids. Per the germline V gene, CDR1 is SGHNT and CDR2 is YENEEA. The CDR3 region has the DNA TGTGCCAGCAGCTTAGGTGGCGATGAGCAGTTCTTC. This gives the protein CASSLGGDEQFF.

This chain joins TRBV29-1 and TRBJ2-5; 13 bases agree with TRBD2. Per the germline V gene, CDR1 is SQVTM and CDR2 is ANQGSEA. The CDR3 sequence is 14 residues long. Unmatched junction bases numbered 4, after V lost 4 bases and J lost 5 bases. CDR3 protein: CSVGTSGSLETQYF. CDR3 DNA: TGCAGCGTTGGGACTAGCGGGAGTTTGGAGACCCAGTACTTC.

The chain recombines TRBV9 with TRBJ1-2; D may be TRBD1 (5 bases). This CDR3 comprises 14 residues. V lost 1 base and J 6 bases, leaving 13 bases between the germline ends. Germline V gene data show CDR1 as SGDLS and CDR2 as YYNGEE. The CDR3 DNA is TGTGCCAGCAGCGTAACTATCGGACAAAATGGCTACACCTTC. Encoded protein: CASSVTIGQNGYTF.

This chain uses TRBV29-1 with TRBJ2-7; D unclear. V dropped 0 bases and J dropped 3 bases, with 9 bases sitting between them. The CDR3 length is 13 residues. Germline V gene lookup returns CDR1 SQVTM and CDR2 ANQGSEA. The CDR3 DNA reads TGCAGCGTTGAAGATCCCCTACTCTACGAGCAGTACTTC. This encodes CSVEDPLLYEQYF.

In this sample, this clonotype turned up a few times. V gene TRBV23-1 combines with J gene TRBJ1-4; D gene uncertain. TRBV23-1 is known as an ORF, though its function is uncertain. This CDR3 comprises 14 residues. Trimming left V 8 bases short and J 3 bases short, with 13 bases between. The CDR3, as DNA: TGCGCCAGCCGCCATGGCATCCCTAATGAAAAACTGTTTTTT. It encodes CASRHGIPNEKLFF.

This sequence joins TRBV5-6 and TRBJ2-5; possibly TRBD1 or TRBD2 for D (5 bases each). This CDR3 has 16 amino acids. Germline V gene lookup returns CDR1 SGHDT and CDR2 YYEEEE. The germline V and J ends were trimmed by 4 bases and 5 bases, with 21 bases remaining between them. In DNA, the CDR3 is TGTGCCAGCAGCGTCAACCGGGGCCCGGCGAGGGAGACCCAGTACTTC. Translation gives CASSVNRGPARETQYF.

The gene calls are TRBV12-3 or TRBV12-4 and TRBJ1-2; 8 positions agree with TRBD1. The trim removed 6 bases at V and 8 bases at J, leaving 8 bases unmatched. The CDR3 sequence is 13 residues long. CDR3 region: CASRSDRGKGYTF. CDR3 in DNA: TGTGCCAGCAGGAGCGACAGGGGCAAAGGCTACACCTTC.

The J gene is TRBJ2-2, the V gene TRBV6-2 or TRBV6-3; 10 bases map to TRBD1. The V segment lost 4 bases and the J segment 4 bases; nucleotides outside the gene matches: 9. The CDR3 consists of 17 residues. Germline V lookup: CDR1 MNHEY, CDR2 SVGEGT. CDR3 region: CASSSLGQGVITGELFF. The DNA for the CDR3 is TGTGCCAGCAGTTCCCTTGGACAGGGGGTTATCACCGGGGAGCTGTTTTTT.

The chain has TRBV28 and TRBJ1-2, with 9 nucleotides matching TRBD1. The V gene end was trimmed by 10 bases and the J gene end by 10 bases; junction bases not matched to a gene: 13. The CDR3 has 13 amino acids. Germline V lookup: CDR1 MDHEN, CDR2 SYDVKM. The CDR3 region has the DNA TGTGCCACCGTAACAGGGGGCGCCTTAAACTACACCTTC. Amino acids: CATVTGGALNYTF.

The chain couples TRBV20-1 to TRBJ2-7; D is possibly TRBD1 or TRBD2 (5 bases each). The CDR3 sequence is 15 residues long. V was clipped by 4 bases and J by 4 bases, with 20 bases between them. The V gene's germline CDR1 is DFQATT and CDR2 SNEGSKA (reference sequence). CDR3 bases: TGCAGTGCTACCAGAGCCGGGACCGGCGGGTACGAGCAGTACTTC. Its protein is CSATRAGTGGYEQYF.

This clonotype was detected once. The chain couples TRBV12-3 or TRBV12-4 to TRBJ1-1; TRBD1 might be the D (6 bases). The CDR3 has 14 residues. Trimming shortened V by 3 bases and J by 1 base, and 9 bases separated the two germline ends. The CDR3 coding sequence is TGTGCCAGCAGTTTCAGGGGCACGAACACTGAAGCTTTCTTT. It is translated as CASSFRGTNTEAFF.

This chain uses TRBV20-1 with TRBJ2-5; TRBD2 matches 8 bases. After removal of 4 bases from V and 5 bases from J, the junction contained 3 bases not matched to a gene. Germline V lookup: CDR1 DFQATT, CDR2 SNEGSKA (reference sequence). The CDR3 has 12 residues. CDR3 bases: TGCAGTGCTACCAGCGGGAGTGAGACCCAGTACTTC. Protein sequence: CSATSGSETQYF.

The chain has TRBV4-3 and TRBJ2-7, with 9 bases that match TRBD1. Germline V gene data show CDR1 as LGHNA and CDR2 as YSLEER. Trimming cost V 6 bases and J 4 bases; bases outside gene matches: 7. The length of the CDR3 is 14 residues. The CDR3, as DNA: TGCGCCAGCAGTGCGGACAGGGGTCCGTACGAGCAGTACTTC. It codes for CASSADRGPYEQYF.

The J gene is TRBJ1-1, the V gene TRBV9; 8 nucleotides align to TRBD1. V dropped 3 bases and J dropped 0; count of bases not matched to a gene: 10. The germline CDR1 and CDR2 sequences are SGDLS and YYNGEE. This CDR3 contains 17 residues. The CDR3 nucleotides read TGTGCCAGCAGCGCCGGACAGGGTAAATCGATGAACACTGAAGCTTTCTTT. Its protein is CASSAGQGKSMNTEAFF.

The chain couples TRBV24-1 to TRBJ2-3, with TRBD1 matching 7 bases. Losses at the gene ends were 7 bases for V and 0 bases for J; bases not matched to a gene: 6. Germline CDR1 is KGHDR and CDR2 is SFDVKD. The CDR3 sequence is 15 residues long. Written as DNA, the CDR3 is TGTGCCACCAGCTCGAGGGGGCTCAGCACAGATACGCAGTATTTT. Residues: CATSSRGLSTDTQYF.

The J gene is TRBJ2-5, the V gene TRBV29-1; no reliable D call. Germline V gene sequence: CDR1 SQVTM, CDR2 ANQGSEA. V lost 2 bases, J lost 1 base, and 5 bases lay in between. This CDR3 has 12 residues. This CDR3 reads CSVEQAQETQYF. CDR3 in DNA: TGCAGCGTTGAACAGGCCCAAGAGACCCAGTACTTC.

This clonotype was detected a few times. The chain recombines TRBV7-2 with TRBJ2-7; 7 bases are a match to TRBD2. CDR1 and CDR2 from the germline V gene are SGHTA and FQGNSA. The V and J ends lost 5 bases and 4 bases, in that order; junction bases with no gene match: 8. This CDR3 comprises 14 residues. The CDR3 coding sequence is TGTGCCAGCAGCGCGCGGGGGTCGGGATACGAGCAGTACTTC. Encoded protein: CASSARGSGYEQYF.

The rearrangement joins TRBV11-2 to TRBJ2-3, with D possibly matching TRBD1 (6 bases). There are 15 residues in the CDR3. V shed 4 bases and J shed 4 bases, with 15 bases lying between them. Germline values: CDR1 SGHAT, CDR2 FQNNGV. Here the CDR3 reads CASSWLRGTPDTQYF. CDR3 DNA: TGTGCCAGCAGCTGGCTCAGGGGCACGCCAGATACGCAGTATTTT.

The chain is built from TRBV6-6 and TRBJ2-7; D assignment may be TRBD1 or TRBD2 (5 bases each). The CDR3 is 13 residues long. V was pared by 2 bases and J by 3 bases, with 8 bases between. CDR1 and CDR2 from the germline V gene are MNHNY and SVGAGI (reference sequence). The CDR3 region is CASSYRGGYEQYF. The CDR3, as DNA: TGTGCCAGCAGTTACCGGGGCGGCTACGAGCAGTACTTC.

This chain connects TRBV9 to TRBJ2-7; 9 nucleotides align to TRBD2. CDR1 is SGDLS, CDR2 YYNGEE, per germline. The J segment lost 0 bases and the V segment lost 0 bases, leaving 4 bases of the junction unmatched. CDR3 size: 16 residues. CDR3 amino acids: CASSVASGVSSYEQYF. CDR3 nucleotide sequence: TGTGCCAGCAGCGTAGCTAGCGGGGTTAGCTCCTACGAGCAGTACTTC.

This clonotype is a singleton in its sample. The chain employs TRBV19 and TRBJ1-6, with D maybe TRBD1 (5 bases). Germline assignment: CDR1 LNHDA and CDR2 SQIVND (reference sequence). V gave up 4 bases and J gave up 7 bases, with 14 bases separating them. The CDR3 contains 15 residues. In DNA form, the CDR3 reads TGTGCCAGTAGTAACCCCGGGACGGCGAATTCACCCCTCCACTTT. This sequence encodes CASSNPGTANSPLHF.

This clonotype was seen a handful of times. The rearrangement joins TRBV5-4 to TRBJ2-1; D gene unclear. The CDR3 covers 13 residues. The germline gives CDR1 SGHNT, CDR2 YYREEE (reference sequence). V lost 4 bases and J 8 bases, leaving 13 bases between the germline ends. CDR3 DNA sequence: TGTGCCAGCAGCCACCCTGGAAGGGATGAGCAGTTCTTC. The encoded protein is CASSHPGRDEQFF.